Reported below is one TCR beta chain. No cognate antigen has been identified for it. There are no base qualities to consult, and no much larger clone falls within one base. The junction carries 12 bases between V and J, which are trimmed by 7 bases and 2 bases respectively. From the cysteine through the phenylalanine, the CDR3 covers 14 amino acids. Only CDR3 DNA is held: 42 bases, read in frame from base 1. As encoded in the germline V gene, CDR1 is MNHEY while CDR2 is SVGAGI. These data originate in a study of long-term antiretroviral therapy in people with HIV (dated by TCRdb to between 2021 and 2023). For context, the study as a whole: Collection of the earliest samples took place about a decade ahead of the 2015 WHO recommendation for immediate ART, at a time when ART was typically delayed until CD4 counts fell. This retrospective serial study examined whether starting ART and sustained HIV suppression were associated with changes in the composition and diversity of the TRB repertoire in peripheral blood. A total of around 190 cryopreserved PBMC samples came from around 30 adults with confirmed HIV infection and were collected serially over a mean of approximately 6 years (range 1-12). Among the roughly 30 participants with HIV, eleven were female. No cross-contamination during QIAcube processing was shown when test extractions of a monoclonal T-cell line were performed alongside about 33 polyclonal samples. What the research found in general, with its limitations: HIV repertoires had narrower CDR3 length ranges than controls, and the network structure suggested an antigen-experienced repertoire that shifted only slightly toward naive after ART. Starting ART was linked to a significant rise in TRB diversity, yet even with long-term ART the diversity remained significantly lower than in transplant donor controls. No data were available on ART adherence, viral resistance or therapy changes, limiting inferences about post-ART repertoire changes. Owing to limited PBMC availability, only the TCR beta chain was sequenced, without alpha chain pairing. The samples span the years 2004 to 2017, and the ART regimens used at that time may not be as effective as current regimens. Unsorted PBMC were profiled instead of sorted CD4+ and CD8+ T cells because pre-ART samples had limited cell numbers. Expanded TRB clones identified before ART initiation dominated the repertoire across all time points, though the dominance fluctuated and decreased in many PLHIV after ART.

The immunoSEQ hsTCRB v3.0 assay was used at survey level resolution to sequence the TRB variable region. TRB sequencing targeted a depth of roughly 35,000-50,000 T-cell genomes per sample. Pooled TRB libraries were sequenced on an Illumina MiSeq with a v3 150-cycle kit. In the authors' own workflow: Repertoire analysis ran in R within a reproducible Nextflow workflow covering QC, data transformation and analysis. Custom analyses were implemented in LymphoSeq2, an R package for AIRR-Seq data exploration. Four samples that yielded fewer than 5000 total TRB sequences were excluded, so that 200 or so HIV repertoires were analyzed. Among the approximately 190 HIV repertoires that were kept, roughly 59 were collected before ART initiation and more than 120 were collected after ART initiation. Repertoires were downsampled to 5000 TRB nucleotide sequences, with summary statistics averaged over 100 downsampling iterations. Only TRB sequences with CDR3 regions of at least seven amino acids were retained for analysis. Two measures captured diversity: a Shannon entropy-derived clonality score and the Gini coefficient. In the repertoire networks, any two of the top 5000 CDR3 amino acid sequences were linked whenever the two sequences differed by an edit distance of one. Antigen specificity groups and MHC restriction were predicted for TRB CDR3 amino acid sequences with GLIPH2. CDR3 amino acid sequences were matched against VDJdb and McPAS-TCR to flag known CMV, EBV, HIV or tissue antigen associations. Pre-ART, post-ART and control groups were compared with Wilcoxon signed-rank tests and Holm-Bonferroni correction. What TCRdb holds here is the immuneACCESS table cut down to in-frame rearrangements. Part of the clones is not present; checked against another copy, under half of the missing clones reflect an unresolved V gene, and the others are unexplained. For V, J and clone size, that table is used; D and trimming come from the DNA. Here the sample has 10,000 to 11,000 clones; about four fifths occur a single time. Of the sample, about 20% is held by the ten largest clones.

To be included, a participant needed at least one PBMC sample from before ART initiation plus at least two post-ART samples. All participants with HIV were treated in the United States of America. Before DNA extraction, cryopreserved samples containing about 1-11 million PBMC were thawed and washed. At the time of the earliest PBMC sample, participants with HIV were aged between roughly 20 and 60 years. Per participant, PBMC samples came from 1-4 timepoints prior to ART initiation and 2-8 timepoints following ART initiation, for a median of 7 samples. Serial HIV viral load, CD4+ T-cell count, ART history and demographic data were obtained for every participant. Using a Qiagen kit on a QIAcube, genomic DNA was extracted from unsorted PBMC, with samples processed in batches of 12.

The rearrangement joined TRBV6-5 to TRBJ2-1, with the D gene uncertain. The TCR was taken from a man in his forties or fifties with HIV. Material: unsorted PBMCs, obtained 1.8 years after starting antiretroviral therapy. The CDR3 reads CASTGPGPYNEQFF. The nucleotides are TGTGCCAGCACAGGACCTGGCCCCTACAATGAGCAGTTCTTC.